These T cell receptor beta chains were read from a single sample in a study of control samples from healthy donors and cancer patients. Produced via immunoSEQ multiplex PCR; TCRdb's table is partial and in-frame only. Among roughly 130,000 clones listed, 80% to 95% were seen once. The material sequenced was blood. Source of these receptors: a man younger than 35 in good health. The CDR3 runs from the conserved cysteine through the conserved F or W. The order of the fields is J gene, D gene, CDR3 length, clone size, V gene, CDR3 DNA, CDR3 protein. D genes are given only for firm matches. Where a row states a size, it is once, few, many or the class of an expanded clone; other rows omit it.

J gene: TRBJ1-1; D gene: TRBD1; CDR3 length: 17; clone size: NA; V gene: TRBV9; CDR3 DNA: TGTGCCAGCAGCCCGCGACAGGGGGAGCGGCCGGGCACTGAAGCTTTCTTT; CDR3 protein: CASSPRQGERPGTEAFF
J gene: TRBJ2-7; D gene: NA; CDR3 length: 14; clone size: NA; V gene: TRBV7-2; CDR3 DNA: TGTGCCAGCTCCCGAGGATACCTAGACTACGAGCAGTACTTC; CDR3 protein: CASSRGYLDYEQYF
J gene: TRBJ1-2; D gene: TRBD1; CDR3 length: 13; clone size: NA; V gene: TRBV12-3/TRBV12-4; CDR3 DNA: TGTGCCAGCAGCCTACAGGGGATCTATGGCTACACCTTC; CDR3 protein: CASSLQGIYGYTF
J gene: TRBJ2-3; D gene: TRBD1; CDR3 length: 16; clone size: NA; V gene: TRBV27; CDR3 DNA: TGTGCCAGCAGGTCATTTGACAGGGGCGGCACAGATACGCAGTATTTT; CDR3 protein: CASRSFDRGGTDTQYF
J gene: TRBJ1-1; D gene: NA; CDR3 length: 19; clone size: once; V gene: TRBV6-2/TRBV6-3; CDR3 DNA: TGTGCCAGCAGTTACTCACTCGGACAGTCAGGCGTGGTGAACACTGAAGCTTTCTTT; CDR3 protein: CASSYSLGQSGVVNTEAFF
J gene: TRBJ1-2; D gene: NA; CDR3 length: 15; clone size: once; V gene: TRBV5-4; CDR3 DNA: TGTGCCAGCAGCTCGCCCTACAGGGTAGAATATGGCTACACCTTC; CDR3 protein: CASSSPYRVEYGYTF
J gene: TRBJ1-1; D gene: NA; CDR3 length: 13; clone size: NA; V gene: TRBV6-1; CDR3 DNA: TGTGCCAGCAGTGAAGAGGCAGCCAGCGGAGCTTTCTTT; CDR3 protein: CASSEEAASGAFF
J gene: TRBJ1-1; D gene: NA; CDR3 length: 15; clone size: NA; V gene: TRBV19; CDR3 DNA: TGTGCCAGTAGTGTCTGGATCGGAGGTAGCGCTGAAGCTTTCTTT; CDR3 protein: CASSVWIGGSAEAFF
J gene: TRBJ1-1; D gene: NA; CDR3 length: 14; clone size: NA; V gene: TRBV5-1; CDR3 DNA: TGCGCCAGCACCTTGGGACAATTGAACACTGAAGCTTTCTTT; CDR3 protein: CASTLGQLNTEAFF
J gene: TRBJ1-2; D gene: NA; CDR3 length: 15; clone size: NA; V gene: TRBV19; CDR3 DNA: TGTGCCAGTAGTATAAGTTCCACCTCGGGCTATGGCTACACCTTC; CDR3 protein: CASSISSTSGYGYTF
J gene: TRBJ1-1; D gene: NA; CDR3 length: 15; clone size: NA; V gene: TRBV19; CDR3 DNA: TGTGCCAGTAGTATCGGCCCGACAGGGAACACTGAAGCTTTCTTT; CDR3 protein: CASSIGPTGNTEAFF
J gene: TRBJ1-4; D gene: NA; CDR3 length: 14; clone size: NA; V gene: TRBV5-6; CDR3 DNA: TGTGCCAGCAGCTTGGTACAGGCTGGAGGAAAACTGTTTTTT; CDR3 protein: CASSLVQAGGKLFF
J gene: TRBJ1-2; D gene: NA; CDR3 length: 14; clone size: NA; V gene: TRBV19; CDR3 DNA: TGTGCCAGTAGTGCCCGGCACGGAAACTATGGCTACACCTTC; CDR3 protein: CASSARHGNYGYTF
J gene: TRBJ1-4; D gene: TRBD1; CDR3 length: 13; clone size: NA; V gene: TRBV15; CDR3 DNA: TGTGCTTCCAGGGGGCCAGGGAATGAAAAACTGTTTTTT; CDR3 protein: CASRGPGNEKLFF
J gene: TRBJ2-5; D gene: TRBD1; CDR3 length: 16; clone size: NA; V gene: TRBV6-1; CDR3 DNA: TGTGCCAGCAGTGACCCAGACAGGGGGCATGTGGAGACCCAGTACTTC; CDR3 protein: CASSDPDRGHVETQYF
J gene: TRBJ1-1; D gene: NA; CDR3 length: 14; clone size: once; V gene: TRBV3-1/TRBV3-2; CDR3 DNA: TGTGCCAGCAGCCAAAGTTCCATGAACACTGAAGCTTTCTTT; CDR3 protein: CASSQSSMNTEAFF
J gene: TRBJ1-1; D gene: NA; CDR3 length: 11; clone size: NA; V gene: TRBV29-1; CDR3 DNA: TGCAGCGTTGTTCCCGGGACTGAAGCTTTCTTT; CDR3 protein: CSVVPGTEAFF
J gene: TRBJ1-5; D gene: TRBD1; CDR3 length: 15; clone size: NA; V gene: TRBV2; CDR3 DNA: TGTGCCAGCAACTCACTGACAGGGGGGAATCAGCCCCAGCATTTT; CDR3 protein: CASNSLTGGNQPQHF
J gene: TRBJ2-1; D gene: NA; CDR3 length: 12; clone size: NA; V gene: TRBV5-4; CDR3 DNA: TGTGCCAGCAGCTTTGGAAGGGGTGAGCAGTTCTTC; CDR3 protein: CASSFGRGEQFF
J gene: TRBJ1-5; D gene: TRBD1; CDR3 length: 16; clone size: NA; V gene: TRBV18; CDR3 DNA: TGTGCCAGCTCACCAGGGACAGGGGTCAGCAATCAGCCCCAGCATTTT; CDR3 protein: CASSPGTGVSNQPQHF
J gene: TRBJ1-4; D gene: NA; CDR3 length: 12; clone size: NA; V gene: TRBV5-4; CDR3 DNA: TGTGCCAGCAGCTTGGGTTCCGGGCAACTGTTTTTT; CDR3 protein: CASSLGSGQLFF
J gene: TRBJ1-6; D gene: NA; CDR3 length: 16; clone size: once; V gene: TRBV5-6; CDR3 DNA: TGTGCCAGCAGCTTGGCTCTCCGGGACGTTAATTCACCCCTCCACTTT; CDR3 protein: CASSLALRDVNSPLHF
J gene: TRBJ1-1; D gene: NA; CDR3 length: 11; clone size: once; V gene: TRBV24-1; CDR3 DNA: TGTGCCACCAGTGACGGAGGAGAAGCTTTCTTT; CDR3 protein: CATSDGGEAFF
J gene: TRBJ2-7; D gene: NA; CDR3 length: 11; clone size: NA; V gene: TRBV20-1; CDR3 DNA: TGCAGTGCGGGGGACTCCCACGAGCAGTACTTC; CDR3 protein: CSAGDSHEQYF
J gene: TRBJ1-6; D gene: TRBD1; CDR3 length: 12; clone size: few; V gene: TRBV7-9; CDR3 DNA: TGTGCCAGCAGCCGACAGGGAGGCGCCCTCCACTTT; CDR3 protein: CASSRQGGALHF
J gene: TRBJ2-7; D gene: NA; CDR3 length: 14; clone size: NA; V gene: TRBV7-2; CDR3 DNA: TGTGCCAGCAGCCCCAACGTGGGGCCCTACGAGCAGTACTTC; CDR3 protein: CASSPNVGPYEQYF
J gene: TRBJ1-1; D gene: NA; CDR3 length: 13; clone size: NA; V gene: TRBV12-3/TRBV12-4; CDR3 DNA: TGTGCCAGCAGATGCAGGGGACACACTGAAGCTTTCTTT; CDR3 protein: CASRCRGHTEAFF
J gene: TRBJ1-1; D gene: NA; CDR3 length: 15; clone size: once; V gene: TRBV19; CDR3 DNA: TGTGCCAGTAGTATAGATAAGGAGGGGAACACTGAAGCTTTCTTT; CDR3 protein: CASSIDKEGNTEAFF
J gene: TRBJ2-6; D gene: NA; CDR3 length: 15; clone size: once; V gene: TRBV11-1; CDR3 DNA: TGTGCCAGCAGCCGAGGGGGCTCTGGGGCCAACGTCCTGACTTTC; CDR3 protein: CASSRGGSGANVLTF
J gene: TRBJ1-1; D gene: NA; CDR3 length: 14; clone size: NA; V gene: TRBV4-1; CDR3 DNA: TGCGCCAGCAGCCAAGACAGGGCGGGCACTGAAGCTTTCTTT; CDR3 protein: CASSQDRAGTEAFF
J gene: TRBJ2-5; D gene: NA; CDR3 length: 12; clone size: NA; V gene: TRBV2; CDR3 DNA: TGTGCCAGCACAGGGGACCAAGAGACCCAGTACTTC; CDR3 protein: CASTGDQETQYF
J gene: TRBJ1-5; D gene: NA; CDR3 length: 12; clone size: NA; V gene: TRBV5-6; CDR3 DNA: TGTGCCAGCAGCAGATTAAATCAGCCCCAGCATTTT; CDR3 protein: CASSRLNQPQHF
J gene: TRBJ1-4; D gene: NA; CDR3 length: 17; clone size: NA; V gene: TRBV5-1; CDR3 DNA: TGCGCCAGCAGCTTCATTCCAGGGGTCCGACCCGGGGAAAAACTGTTTTTT; CDR3 protein: CASSFIPGVRPGEKLFF
J gene: TRBJ1-2; D gene: NA; CDR3 length: 15; clone size: NA; V gene: TRBV5-1; CDR3 DNA: TGCGCCAGCAGCACGGGAGGACAGTCTAACTATGGCTACACCTTC; CDR3 protein: CASSTGGQSNYGYTF
J gene: TRBJ1-1; D gene: NA; CDR3 length: 13; clone size: NA; V gene: TRBV11-2; CDR3 DNA: TGTGCCAGCAGCTTAGATACCGAAACTGAAGCTTTCTTT; CDR3 protein: CASSLDTETEAFF
J gene: TRBJ1-1; D gene: NA; CDR3 length: 13; clone size: NA; V gene: TRBV2; CDR3 DNA: TGTGCCAGCAGTGAATTTGGGGAAACTGAAGCTTTCTTT; CDR3 protein: CASSEFGETEAFF
J gene: TRBJ1-2; D gene: NA; CDR3 length: 14; clone size: NA; V gene: TRBV11-1; CDR3 DNA: TGTGCCAGCAGCTCAAACCGGGACAATTATGGCTACACCTTC; CDR3 protein: CASSSNRDNYGYTF
J gene: TRBJ1-4; D gene: TRBD1; CDR3 length: 14; clone size: once; V gene: TRBV3-1/TRBV3-2; CDR3 DNA: TGTGCCAGCAGCCAAGGACAGGGGTATGAAAAACTGTTTTTT; CDR3 protein: CASSQGQGYEKLFF
J gene: TRBJ2-3; D gene: NA; CDR3 length: 15; clone size: NA; V gene: TRBV18; CDR3 DNA: TGTGCCAGCTCACCGGAAGGGCTGAGGTCAGATACGCAGTATTTT; CDR3 protein: CASSPEGLRSDTQYF
J gene: TRBJ2-2; D gene: NA; CDR3 length: 14; clone size: NA; V gene: TRBV11-1; CDR3 DNA: TGTGCCAGCAGCTGGGACCTTCTGGGCGGGGAGCTGTTTTTT; CDR3 protein: CASSWDLLGGELFF
J gene: TRBJ1-3; D gene: TRBD1; CDR3 length: 16; clone size: once; V gene: TRBV3-1/TRBV3-2; CDR3 DNA: TGTGCCAGCAGCAAATCGGGACAGATCTCTGGAAACACCATATATTTT; CDR3 protein: CASSKSGQISGNTIYF